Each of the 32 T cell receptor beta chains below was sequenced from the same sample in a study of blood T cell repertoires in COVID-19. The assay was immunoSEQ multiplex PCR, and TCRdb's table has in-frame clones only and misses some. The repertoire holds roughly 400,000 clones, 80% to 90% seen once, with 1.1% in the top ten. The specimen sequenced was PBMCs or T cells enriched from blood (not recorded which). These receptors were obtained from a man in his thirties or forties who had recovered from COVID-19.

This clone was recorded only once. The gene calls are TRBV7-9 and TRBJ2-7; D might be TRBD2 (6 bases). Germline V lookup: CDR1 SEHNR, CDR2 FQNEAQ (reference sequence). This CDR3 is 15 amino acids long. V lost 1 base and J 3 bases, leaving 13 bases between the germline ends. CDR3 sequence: CASSLVGGAGYEQYF. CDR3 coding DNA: TGTGCCAGCAGCTTAGTGGGGGGAGCGGGCTACGAGCAGTACTTC.

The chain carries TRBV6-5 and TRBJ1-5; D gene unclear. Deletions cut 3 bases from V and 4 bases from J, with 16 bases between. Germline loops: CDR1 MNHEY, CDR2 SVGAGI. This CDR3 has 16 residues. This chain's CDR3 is CASSYSAGHSNQPQHF. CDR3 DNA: TGTGCCAGCAGTTATTCGGCAGGCCATTCGAATCAGCCCCAGCATTTT.

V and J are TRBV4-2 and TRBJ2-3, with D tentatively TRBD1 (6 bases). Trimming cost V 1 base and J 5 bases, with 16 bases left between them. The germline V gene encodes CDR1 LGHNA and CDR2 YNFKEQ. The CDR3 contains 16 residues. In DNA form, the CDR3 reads TGTGCCAGCAGCCAAGTACAGGGTCTGGGTGGAGATACGCAGTATTTT. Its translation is CASSQVQGLGGDTQYF.

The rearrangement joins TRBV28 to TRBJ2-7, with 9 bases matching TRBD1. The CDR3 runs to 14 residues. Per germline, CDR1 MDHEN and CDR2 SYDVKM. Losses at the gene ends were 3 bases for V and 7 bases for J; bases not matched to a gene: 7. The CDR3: CASSFVTGGEEQYF. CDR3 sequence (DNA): TGTGCCAGCAGTTTCGTTACAGGGGGCGAAGAGCAGTACTTC.

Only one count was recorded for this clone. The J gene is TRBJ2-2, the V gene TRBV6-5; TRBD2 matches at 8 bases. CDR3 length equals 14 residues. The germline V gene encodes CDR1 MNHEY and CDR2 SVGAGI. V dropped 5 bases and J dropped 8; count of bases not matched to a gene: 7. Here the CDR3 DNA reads TGTGCCAGCAGTCCCCGGAGCGGGAGTGGGGAGCTGTTTTTT. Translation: CASSPRSGSGELFF.

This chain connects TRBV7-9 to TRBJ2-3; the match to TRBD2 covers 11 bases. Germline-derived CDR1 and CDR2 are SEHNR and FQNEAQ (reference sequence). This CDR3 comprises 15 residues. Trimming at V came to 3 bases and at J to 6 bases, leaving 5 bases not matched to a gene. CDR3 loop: CASSFGLAGLDTQYF. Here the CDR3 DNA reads TGTGCCAGCAGCTTTGGACTAGCGGGTTTGGATACGCAGTATTTT.

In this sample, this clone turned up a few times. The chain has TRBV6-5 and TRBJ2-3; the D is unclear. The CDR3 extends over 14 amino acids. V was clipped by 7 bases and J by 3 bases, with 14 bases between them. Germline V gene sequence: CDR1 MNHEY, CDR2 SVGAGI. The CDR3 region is CASKMVATTDTQYF. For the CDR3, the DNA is TGTGCCAGCAAAATGGTTGCGACAACAGATACGCAGTATTTT.

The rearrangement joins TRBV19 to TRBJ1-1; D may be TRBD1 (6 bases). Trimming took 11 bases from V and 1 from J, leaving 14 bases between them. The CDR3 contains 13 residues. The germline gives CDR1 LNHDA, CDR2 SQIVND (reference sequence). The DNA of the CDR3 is TGTGCCGGATACAGGGCACCGAACACTGAAGCTTTCTTT. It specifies CAGYRAPNTEAFF.

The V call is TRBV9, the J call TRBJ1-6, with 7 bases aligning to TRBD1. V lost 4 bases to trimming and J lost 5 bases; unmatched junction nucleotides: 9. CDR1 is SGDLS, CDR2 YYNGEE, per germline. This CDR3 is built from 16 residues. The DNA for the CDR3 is TGTGCCAGCAGCTTAGGCCCGGGACAGCATAATTCACCCCTCCACTTT. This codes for CASSLGPGQHNSPLHF. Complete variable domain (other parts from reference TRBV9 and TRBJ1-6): DSGVTQTPKHLITATGQRVTLRCSPRSGDLSVYWYQQSLDQGLQFLIQYYNGEERAKGNILERFSAQQFPDLHSELNLSSLELGDSALYFCASSLGPGQHNSPLHFGNGTRLTVT.

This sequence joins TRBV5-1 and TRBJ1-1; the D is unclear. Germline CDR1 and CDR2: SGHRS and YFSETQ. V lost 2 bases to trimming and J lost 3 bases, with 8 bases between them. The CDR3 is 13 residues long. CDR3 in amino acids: CASSFQADTEAFF. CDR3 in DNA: TGCGCCAGCAGCTTCCAAGCTGACACTGAAGCTTTCTTT.

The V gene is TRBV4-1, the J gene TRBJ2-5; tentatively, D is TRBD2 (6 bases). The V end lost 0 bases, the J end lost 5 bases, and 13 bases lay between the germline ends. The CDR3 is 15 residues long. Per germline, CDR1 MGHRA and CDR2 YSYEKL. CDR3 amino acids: CASSQETSIVETQYF. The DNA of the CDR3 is TGCGCCAGCAGCCAAGAAACTAGCATAGTGGAGACCCAGTACTTC.

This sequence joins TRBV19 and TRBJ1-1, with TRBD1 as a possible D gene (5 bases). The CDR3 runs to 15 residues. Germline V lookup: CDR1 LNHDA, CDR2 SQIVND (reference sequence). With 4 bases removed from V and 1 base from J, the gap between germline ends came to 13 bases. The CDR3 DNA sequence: TGTGCCAGTAGTACGCTCAGGGTCGAGAACACTGAAGCTTTCTTT. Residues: CASSTLRVENTEAFF.

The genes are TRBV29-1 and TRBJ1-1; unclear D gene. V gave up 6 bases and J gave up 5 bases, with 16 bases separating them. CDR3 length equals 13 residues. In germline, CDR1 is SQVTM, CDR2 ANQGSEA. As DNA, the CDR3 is TGCAGCGTAGCCGAGTGGGCTGGGACTGAAGCTTTCTTT. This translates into CSVAEWAGTEAFF.

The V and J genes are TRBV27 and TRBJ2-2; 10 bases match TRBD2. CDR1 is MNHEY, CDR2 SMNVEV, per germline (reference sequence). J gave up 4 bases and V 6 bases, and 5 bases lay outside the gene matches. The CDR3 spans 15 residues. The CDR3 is CASSIAGGPTGELFF. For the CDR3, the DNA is TGTGCCAGCAGCATAGCGGGAGGCCCCACCGGGGAGCTGTTTTTT.

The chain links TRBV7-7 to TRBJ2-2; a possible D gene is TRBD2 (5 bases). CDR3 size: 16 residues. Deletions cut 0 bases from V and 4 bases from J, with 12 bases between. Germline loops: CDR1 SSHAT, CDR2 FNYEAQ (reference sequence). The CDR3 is CASSLAPSGPTGELFF. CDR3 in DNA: TGTGCCAGCAGCTTAGCGCCCAGCGGACCCACCGGGGAGCTGTTTTTT. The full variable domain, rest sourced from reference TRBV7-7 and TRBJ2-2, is GAGVSQSPRYKVTKRGQDVTLRCDPISSHATLYWYQQALGQGPEFLTYFNYEAQPDKSGLPSDRFSAERPEGSISTLTIQRTEQRDSAMYRCASSLAPSGPTGELFFGEGSRLTVL.

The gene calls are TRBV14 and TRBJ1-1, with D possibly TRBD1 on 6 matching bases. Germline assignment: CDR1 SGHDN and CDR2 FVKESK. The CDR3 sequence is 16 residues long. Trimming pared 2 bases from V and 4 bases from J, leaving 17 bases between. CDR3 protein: CASSQSAQGPFTEAFF. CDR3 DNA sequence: TGTGCCAGCAGCCAATCCGCACAGGGCCCTTTCACTGAAGCTTTCTTT.

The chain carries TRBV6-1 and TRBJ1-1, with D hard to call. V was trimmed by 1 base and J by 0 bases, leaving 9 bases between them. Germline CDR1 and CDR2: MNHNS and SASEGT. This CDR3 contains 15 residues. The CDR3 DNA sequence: TGTGCCAGCAGTGAAGGTCACCACATGAACACTGAAGCTTTCTTT. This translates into CASSEGHHMNTEAFF.

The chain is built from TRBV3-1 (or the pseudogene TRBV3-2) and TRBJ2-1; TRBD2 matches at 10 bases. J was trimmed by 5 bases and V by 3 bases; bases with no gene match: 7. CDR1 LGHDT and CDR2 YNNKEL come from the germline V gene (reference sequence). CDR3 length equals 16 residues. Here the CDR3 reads CASSQRLAGVNNEQFF. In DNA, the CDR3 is TGTGCCAGCAGCCAGAGGCTAGCGGGAGTGAACAATGAGCAGTTCTTC.

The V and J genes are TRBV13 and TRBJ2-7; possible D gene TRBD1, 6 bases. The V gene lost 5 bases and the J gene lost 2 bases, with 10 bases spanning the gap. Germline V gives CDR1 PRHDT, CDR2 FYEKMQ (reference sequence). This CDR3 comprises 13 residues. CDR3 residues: CASSQGQPYEQYF. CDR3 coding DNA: TGTGCCAGCAGCCAAGGACAGCCCTACGAGCAGTACTTC. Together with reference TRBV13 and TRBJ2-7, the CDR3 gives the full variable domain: AAGVIQSPRHLIKEKRETATLKCYPIPRHDTVYWYQQGPGQDPQFLISFYEKMQSDKGSIPDRFSAQQFSDYHSELNMSSLELGDSALYFCASSQGQPYEQYFGPGTRLTVT.

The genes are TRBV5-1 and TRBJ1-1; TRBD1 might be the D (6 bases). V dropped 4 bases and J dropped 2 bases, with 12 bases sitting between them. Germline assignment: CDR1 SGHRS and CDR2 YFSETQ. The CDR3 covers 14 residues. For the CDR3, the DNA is TGCGCCAGCAGCCTCACAGGGCTTAACACTGAAGCTTTCTTT. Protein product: CASSLTGLNTEAFF.

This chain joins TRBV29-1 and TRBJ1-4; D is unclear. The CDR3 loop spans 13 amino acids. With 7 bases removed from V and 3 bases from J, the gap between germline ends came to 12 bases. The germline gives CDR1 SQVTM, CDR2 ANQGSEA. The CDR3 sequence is CSARRGANEKLFF. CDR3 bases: TGCAGCGCCCGACGAGGAGCTAATGAAAAACTGTTTTTT. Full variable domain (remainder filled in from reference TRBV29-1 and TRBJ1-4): SAVISQKPSRDICQRGTSLTIQCQVDSQVTMMFWYRQQPGQSLTLIATANQGSEATYESGFVIDKFPISRPNLTFSTLTVSNMSPEDSSIYLCSARRGANEKLFFGSGTQLSVL.

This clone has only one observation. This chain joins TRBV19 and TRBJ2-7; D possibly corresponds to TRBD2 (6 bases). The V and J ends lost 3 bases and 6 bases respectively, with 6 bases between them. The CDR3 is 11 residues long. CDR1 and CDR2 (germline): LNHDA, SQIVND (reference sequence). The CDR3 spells CASSIGSEQYF. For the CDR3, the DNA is TGTGCCAGTAGTATCGGGAGCGAGCAGTACTTC.

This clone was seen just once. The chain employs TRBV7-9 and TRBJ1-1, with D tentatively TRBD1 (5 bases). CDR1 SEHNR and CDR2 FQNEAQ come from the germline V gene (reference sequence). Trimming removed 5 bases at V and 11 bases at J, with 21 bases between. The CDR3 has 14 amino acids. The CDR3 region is CASSLGGTVPGAFF. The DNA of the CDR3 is TGTGCCAGCAGCCTCGGGGGAACCGTTCCGGGGGCTTTCTTT.

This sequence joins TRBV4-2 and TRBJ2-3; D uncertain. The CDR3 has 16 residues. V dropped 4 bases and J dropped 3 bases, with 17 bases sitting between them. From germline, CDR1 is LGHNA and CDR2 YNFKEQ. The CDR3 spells CASSPGFLVETDTQYF. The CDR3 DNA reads TGTGCCAGCAGCCCAGGTTTTCTCGTGGAAACAGATACGCAGTATTTT.

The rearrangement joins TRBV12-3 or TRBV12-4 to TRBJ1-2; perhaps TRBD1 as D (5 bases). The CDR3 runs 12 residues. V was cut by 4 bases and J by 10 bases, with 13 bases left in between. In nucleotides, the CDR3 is TGTGCCAGCAGTTCTACGGCGGGGGACTACACCTTC. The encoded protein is CASSSTAGDYTF.

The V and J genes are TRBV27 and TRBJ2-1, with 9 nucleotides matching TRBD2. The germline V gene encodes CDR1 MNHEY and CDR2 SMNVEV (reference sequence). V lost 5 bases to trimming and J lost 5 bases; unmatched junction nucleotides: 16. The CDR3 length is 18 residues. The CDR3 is CASSTSGTSPAGHNEQFF. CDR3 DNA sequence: TGTGCCAGCAGTACCTCCGGGACTAGCCCCGCTGGGCACAATGAGCAGTTCTTC.

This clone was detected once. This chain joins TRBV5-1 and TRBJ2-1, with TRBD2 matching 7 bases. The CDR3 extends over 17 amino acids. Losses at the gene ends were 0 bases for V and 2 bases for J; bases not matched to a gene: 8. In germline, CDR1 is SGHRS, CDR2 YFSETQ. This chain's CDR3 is CASSLGSTSSAYNEQFF. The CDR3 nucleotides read TGCGCCAGCAGCTTGGGTTCGACTAGCAGTGCCTACAATGAGCAGTTCTTC.

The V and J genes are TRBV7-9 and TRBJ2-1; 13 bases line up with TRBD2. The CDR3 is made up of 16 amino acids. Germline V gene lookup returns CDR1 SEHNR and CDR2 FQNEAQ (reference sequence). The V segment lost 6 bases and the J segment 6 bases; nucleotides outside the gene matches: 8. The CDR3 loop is CASSKPGLAGINEQFF. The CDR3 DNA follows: TGTGCCAGCAGTAAACCGGGACTAGCGGGGATCAATGAGCAGTTCTTC.

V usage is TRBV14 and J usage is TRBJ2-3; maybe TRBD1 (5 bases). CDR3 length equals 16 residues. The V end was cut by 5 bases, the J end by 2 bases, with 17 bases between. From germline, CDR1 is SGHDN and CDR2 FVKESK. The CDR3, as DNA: TGTGCCAGCAGCAAATTATCTGGACATATCACAGATACGCAGTATTTT. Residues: CASSKLSGHITDTQYF.

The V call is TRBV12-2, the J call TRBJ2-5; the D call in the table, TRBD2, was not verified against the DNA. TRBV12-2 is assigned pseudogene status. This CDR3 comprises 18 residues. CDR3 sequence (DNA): TGTGCAAGTCGCTTAGCATCCAAAGCGGGGCTACACCAAGAGACCCAGTACTTC. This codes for CASRLASKAGLHQETQYF.

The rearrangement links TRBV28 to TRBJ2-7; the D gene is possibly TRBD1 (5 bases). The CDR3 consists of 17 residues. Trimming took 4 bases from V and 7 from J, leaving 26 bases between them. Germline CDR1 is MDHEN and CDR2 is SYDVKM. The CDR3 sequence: CASSSPTLAGPAGEQYF. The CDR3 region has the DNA TGTGCCAGCAGTTCCCCCACTTTGGCAGGGCCCGCTGGGGAGCAGTACTTC. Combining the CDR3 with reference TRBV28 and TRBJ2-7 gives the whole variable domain DVKVTQSSRYLVKRTGEKVFLECVQDMDHENMFWYRQDPGLGLRLIYFSYDVKMKEKGDIPEGYSVSREKKERFSLILESASTNQTSMYLCASSSPTLAGPAGEQYFGPGTRLTVT.

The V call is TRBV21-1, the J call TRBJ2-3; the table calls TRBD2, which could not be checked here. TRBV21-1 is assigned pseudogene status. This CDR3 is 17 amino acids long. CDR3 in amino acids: CASSKGEGTTSTDTQYF. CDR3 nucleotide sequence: TGTGCCAGCAGCAAAGGGGAAGGGACTACCAGCACAGATACGCAGTATTTT.